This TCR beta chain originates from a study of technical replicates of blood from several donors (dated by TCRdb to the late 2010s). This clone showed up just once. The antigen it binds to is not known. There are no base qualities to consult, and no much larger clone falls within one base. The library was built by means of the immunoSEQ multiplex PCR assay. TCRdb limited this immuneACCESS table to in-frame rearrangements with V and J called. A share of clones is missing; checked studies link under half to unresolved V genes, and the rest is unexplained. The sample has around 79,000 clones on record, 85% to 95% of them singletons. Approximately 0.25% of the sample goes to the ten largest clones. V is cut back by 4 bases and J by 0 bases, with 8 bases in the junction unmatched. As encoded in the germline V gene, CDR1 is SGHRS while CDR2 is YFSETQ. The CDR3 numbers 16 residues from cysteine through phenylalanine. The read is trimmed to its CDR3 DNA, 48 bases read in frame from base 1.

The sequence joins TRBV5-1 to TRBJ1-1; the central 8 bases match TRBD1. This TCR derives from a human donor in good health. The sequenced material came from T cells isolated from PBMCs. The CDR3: CASSPGDRRVNTEAFF. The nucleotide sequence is TGCGCCAGCAGCCCCGGGGACAGGAGAGTGAACACTGAAGCTTTCTTT.